This T cell receptor (beta chain) was observed in a study of blood T cells in healthy people across ages. Study information: About one barcoded beta molecule per two T cells was the capture yield of template switching.

The ends were cut back, 4 bases at V and 1 base at J, with 7 bases in the middle. There are 13 residues in the CDR3. Germline CDR1 is ENHRY and CDR2 is SYGVKD. Primers used in a second PCR of roughly 7 to 12 cycles were a sample-barcoded 5' primer and a J-beta primer mix. Using its own MiXCR run on the 5' RACE reads, TCRdb lists one record per CDR3 protein. Here the sample spans around 1.5 million distinct CDR3 sequences, almost 60% being singletons. Per sample, extraction of total RNA gave at least 5.5 micrograms in every case. The V call is TRBV10-3, the J call TRBJ2-5, with unresolved D. This clonotype was sampled from a man younger than 35 in good health. The source material was blood. CDR3 region: CAISVQVQETQYF. CDR3 DNA sequence: TGTGCCATCAGTGTTCAGGTCCAAGAGACCCAGTACTTC.